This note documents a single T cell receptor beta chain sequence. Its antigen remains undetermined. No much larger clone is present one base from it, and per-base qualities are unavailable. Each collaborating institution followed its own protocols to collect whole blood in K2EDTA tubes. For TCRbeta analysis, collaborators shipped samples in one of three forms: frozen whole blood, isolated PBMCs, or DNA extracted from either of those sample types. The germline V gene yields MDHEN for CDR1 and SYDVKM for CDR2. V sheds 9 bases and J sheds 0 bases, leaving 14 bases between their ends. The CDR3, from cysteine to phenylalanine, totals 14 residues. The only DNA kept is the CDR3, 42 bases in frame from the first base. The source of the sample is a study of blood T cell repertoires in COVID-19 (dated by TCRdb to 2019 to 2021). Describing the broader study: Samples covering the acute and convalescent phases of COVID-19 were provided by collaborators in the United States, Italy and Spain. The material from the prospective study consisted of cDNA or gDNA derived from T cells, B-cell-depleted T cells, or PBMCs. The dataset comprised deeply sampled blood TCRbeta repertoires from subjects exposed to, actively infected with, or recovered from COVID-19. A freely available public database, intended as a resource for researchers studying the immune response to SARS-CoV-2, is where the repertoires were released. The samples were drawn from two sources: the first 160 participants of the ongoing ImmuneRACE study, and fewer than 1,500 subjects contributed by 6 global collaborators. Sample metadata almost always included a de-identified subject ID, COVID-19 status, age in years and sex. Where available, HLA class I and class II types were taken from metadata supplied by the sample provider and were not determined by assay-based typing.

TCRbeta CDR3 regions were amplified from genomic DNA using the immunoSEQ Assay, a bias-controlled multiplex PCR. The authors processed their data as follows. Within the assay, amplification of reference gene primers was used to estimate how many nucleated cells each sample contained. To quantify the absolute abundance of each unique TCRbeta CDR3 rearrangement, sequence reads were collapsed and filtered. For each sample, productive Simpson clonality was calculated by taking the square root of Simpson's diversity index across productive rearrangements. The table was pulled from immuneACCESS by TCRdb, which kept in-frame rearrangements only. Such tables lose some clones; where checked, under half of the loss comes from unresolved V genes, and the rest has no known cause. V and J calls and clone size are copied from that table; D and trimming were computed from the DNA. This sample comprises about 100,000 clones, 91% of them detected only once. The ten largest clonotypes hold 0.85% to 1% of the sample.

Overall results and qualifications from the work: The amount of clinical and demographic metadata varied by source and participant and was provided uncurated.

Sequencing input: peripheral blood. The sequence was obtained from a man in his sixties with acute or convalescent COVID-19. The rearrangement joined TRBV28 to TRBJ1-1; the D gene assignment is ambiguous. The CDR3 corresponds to CASGGRPLNTEAFF. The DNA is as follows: TGTGCCAGTGGAGGCAGACCATTGAACACTGAAGCTTTCTTT.